The following is a T cell receptor (beta chain) sequence with its context. The data belong to a study of T cells in tumors after PD-1 blockade. Study in general: Treatment was either pembrolizumab 200 mg every 3 weeks or cemiplimab 350 mg every 2 weeks. Peripheral blood samples averaged 36,536 unique clonotypes and more than 100,000 templates. Some patients also took daily vismodegib 150 mg during anti-PD-1 treatment.

The CDR3 extends over 15 amino acids. V shed 1 base and J shed 7 bases, with 12 bases lying between them. Germline assignment: CDR1 SGHTS and CDR2 YDEGEE. TCRdb's copy holds only in-frame clones and misses some; the assay was immunoSEQ multiplex PCR. The sample includes just under 65,000 clones, around 67% of them seen just once. The specimen comprised PBMCs, sampled after anti-PD-1 treatment. The receptor was derived from a human donor with basal cell carcinoma. This chain uses TRBV5-8 with TRBJ1-6, with D possibly TRBD1 on 6 matching bases. The CDR3 protein is CASSLWGAGNSPLHF. The CDR3 DNA is TGTGCCAGCAGCTTGTGGGGGGCCGGGAATTCACCCCTCCACTTT. Full variable domain (missing parts from reference TRBV5-8 and TRBJ1-6): EAGVTQSPTHLIKTRGQQATLRCSPISGHTSVYWYQQALGLGLQFLLWYDEGEERNRGNFPPRFSGRQFPNYSSELNVNALELEDSALYLCASSLWGAGNSPLHFGNGTRLTVT.